One sample yielded the 16 T cell receptor beta chains listed below, sequenced in a study of T cells in women clearing cervical HPV infection. TCRdb's copy holds only in-frame clones and misses some; the assay was immunoSEQ multiplex PCR. The listing records tens of thousands of clones. The specimen sequenced was blood buffy coat. Source of these receptors: a woman aged 18 to 75 with a cervical HPV16 infection that either progressed to CIN3+ or cleared (not recorded which).

A remark on this clone: Read data end 3 residues before the CDR3 end; the end is taken from the germline J gene. The chain links TRBV5-6 to TRBJ2-1; maybe TRBD2 (6 bases). This CDR3 has 13 residues. Germline assignment: CDR1 SGHDT and CDR2 YYEEEE. Trimming pared 2 bases from V and 6 bases from J, leaving 9 bases between. CDR3 protein: CASSFGTLNEQFF. The CDR3 DNA, read in part, is TGTGCCAGCAGCTTCGGGACTCTCAATGAG.

In the case of this clone: The sequenced fragment ends 3 residues before the CDR3 boundary, so the rest is inferred from the germline J gene. V gene TRBV19 combines with J gene TRBJ1-5, with 8 bases aligning to TRBD1. The length of the CDR3 is 18 residues. The V gene's germline CDR1 is LNHDA and CDR2 SQIVND (reference sequence). V lost 4 bases, J lost 4 bases, and 15 bases stayed unmatched. This CDR3 is CASSTHLVGQGFNQPQHF. CDR3 DNA, as far as it was read: TGTGCCAGTAGTACTCATTTAGTAGGACAGGGCTTTAATCAGCCC.

Partial CDR3 DNA: TGTGCCAGCAGTCCCGACCGGACAGGGAATGGCCAGCCC. It translates to CASSPDRTGNGQP. The whole CDR3 protein is CASSPDRTGNGQPQHF. The genes are TRBV12-3 or TRBV12-4 and TRBJ1-5; 8 bases map to TRBD1. The read terminates 3 residues before the CDR3 end, so the remaining end is supplied by the germline J gene. V gave up 5 bases and J gave up 7 bases; unmatched junction bases: 13. The CDR3 is made up of 16 amino acids.

Note on this clone: The read is 3 residues too short to cover the CDR3 end, so that end is filled in from the germline J gene. This chain links TRBV6-1 with TRBJ2-1, with 13 bases lining up with TRBD2. Germline V gene lookup returns CDR1 MNHNS and CDR2 SASEGT. This CDR3 region has 18 residues. V was clipped by 2 bases and J by 7 bases; unmatched bases: 11. CDR3 bases read: TGTGCCAGCAGTGAACCGGGACTAGCGGGACATCGGGAAAATGAG. Its translation is CASSEPGLAGHRENE. The full CDR3 is CASSEPGLAGHRENEQFF.

With regard to this clone: The read gets to within 3 residues of the CDR3 end, and the germline J gene fills in the rest. The gene calls are TRBV5-1 and TRBJ2-3; D is perhaps TRBD2 (6 bases). V was trimmed by 3 bases and J by 3 bases, leaving 8 bases between them. The V gene's germline CDR1 is SGHRS and CDR2 YFSETQ. CDR3 length: 13 residues. The sequenced CDR3 bases are TGCGCCAGCAGCTCTCGGGGGACAGATACG. Translation gives CASSSRGTDT. The entire CDR3 protein is CASSSRGTDTQYF.

For this clone: From the germline J gene comes the end of the CDR3, since the read stops 3 residues before it. This rearrangement joins TRBV20-1 to TRBJ2-3; perhaps TRBD1 as D (6 bases). V lost 6 bases to trimming and J lost 4 bases, with 17 bases between them. Per the germline V gene, CDR1 is DFQATT and CDR2 is SNEGSKA (reference sequence). The CDR3 extends over 14 amino acids. CDR3 sequence: CSATGYYPPDTQYF. CDR3 DNA, as far as it was read: TGCAGTGCCACAGGGTACTATCCCCCAGATACG.

For this clone: From the germline J gene comes the end of the CDR3, since the read stops 3 residues before it. V is TRBV6-4 and J is TRBJ2-2, with a tentative D call TRBD1 (6 bases). CDR1 is MRHNA and CDR2 is SNTAGT in the germline V gene. The CDR3 totals 13 residues. Trimming stripped 4 bases from V and 7 bases from J, with 10 bases between. The CDR3 region is CASSVTGNGELFF. The DNA read from the CDR3 is TGTGCCAGCAGTGTAACAGGGAACGGGGAG.

With respect to this clone: The sequenced fragment ends 3 residues before the CDR3 boundary, so the rest is inferred from the germline J gene. The V call is TRBV11-2, the J call TRBJ1-3, with D perhaps TRBD1 (5 bases). The V gene's germline CDR1 is SGHAT and CDR2 FQNNGV. Trimming removed 5 bases at V and 2 bases at J, with 10 bases between. The CDR3 runs to 14 residues. The sequenced part of the CDR3 DNA is TGTGCCAGCAGCCGACTGGGGCCTGGAAACACC. Translating it yields CASSRLGPGNT. The whole CDR3 protein is CASSRLGPGNTIYF.

Points on this clone: The sequence runs out 3 residues before the end of the CDR3; the remainder is reconstructed from the germline J gene. The chain couples TRBV2 to TRBJ2-1, with 15 bases fitting TRBD2. The junction had 6 bases not matched to a gene; V was cut back by 5 bases and J by 7 bases. This CDR3 is built from 16 residues. The V gene's germline CDR1 is SNHLY and CDR2 FYNNEI. The CDR3 DNA, read in part, is TGTGCCAGCAGTCTTGGCGGGACTAGCGGGAGGAATGAG. Translation: CASSLGGTSGRNE. The CDR3 reads in full as CASSLGGTSGRNEQFF.

Worth noting for this clone: The CDR3 goes on 3 residues after the read ends, and that part is filled in from the germline J gene. The chain combines TRBV2 with TRBJ2-1; 11 positions match TRBD2. V shed 5 bases and J 4 bases; nucleotides not matched to a gene: 7. CDR1 is SNHLY, CDR2 FYNNEI, per germline. The CDR3 consists of 16 residues. CDR3: CASSPRLAGGYNEQFF. The sequenced CDR3 bases are TGTGCCAGCAGTCCTCGGCTAGCGGGAGGTTACAATGAG.

Comment on this clone: The CDR3 extends 3 residues past the end of the read, so its final part is completed from the germline J gene. The rearrangement uses TRBV18 and TRBJ1-1; unclear D gene. Germline V CDR1 and CDR2: KGHSH, LQKENI. This CDR3 region has 13 residues. V was clipped by 3 bases and J by 1 base, with 6 bases between them. CDR3 DNA (partial): TGTGCCAGCTCACCTACCGGGAACACTGAA. Residues: CASSPTGNTE. The complete CDR3 reads CASSPTGNTEAFF.

Of note for this clone: The read finishes 3 residues shy of the CDR3 end, and the germline J gene is used to complete it. The rearrangement links TRBV20-1 to TRBJ2-1; D is possibly TRBD2 (6 bases). CDR3 length: 16 residues. Germline V gene data show CDR1 as DFQATT and CDR2 as SNEGSKA (reference sequence). Trimming removed 3 bases at V and 0 bases at J, with 15 bases between. CDR3 sequence: CSASGTALSSYNEQFF. CDR3 DNA, as far as it was read: TGCAGTGCTAGCGGGACTGCTTTAAGCTCCTACAATGAG.

The CDR3: CASSAAASSVNEQFF. CDR3 bases read: TGTGCCAGCAGTGCCGCGGCCTCTAGCGTCAATGAG. This chain connects TRBV6-4 to TRBJ2-1, with D tentatively TRBD2 (6 bases). The missing CDR3 end, 3 residues past where the read stops, is filled in from the germline J gene. V lost 4 bases to trimming and J lost 6 bases, with 16 bases between them. Germline values: CDR1 MRHNA, CDR2 SNTAGT. The CDR3 is 15 amino acids.

CDR3 DNA (partial): TGTGCCAGCAGTCCGGGACTAGCGGGACTCAATGAG. Its translation is CASSPGLAGLNE. The entire CDR3 is CASSPGLAGLNEQFF. The rearrangement uses TRBV12-3 or TRBV12-4 and TRBJ2-1; 13 nucleotides agree with TRBD2. The sequenced fragment ends 3 residues before the CDR3 boundary, so the rest is inferred from the germline J gene. The CDR3 spans 15 residues. With V trimmed by 5 bases and J by 6 bases, 4 bases remained unmatched.

On this clone: From the germline J gene comes the end of the CDR3, since the read stops 3 residues before it. The chain carries TRBV5-1 and TRBJ1-3; tentatively, D is TRBD1 (6 bases). V lost 0 bases to trimming and J lost 4 bases, with 8 bases between them. From germline, CDR1 is SGHRS and CDR2 YFSETQ. This CDR3 is built from 14 residues. CDR3: CASSLAGVGNTIYF. The CDR3 DNA, read in part, is TGCGCCAGCAGCTTGGCAGGGGTAGGAAACACC. Variable domain in full (rest from reference TRBV5-1 and TRBJ1-3): KAGVTQTPRYLIKTRGQQVTLSCSPISGHRSVSWYQQTPGQGLQFLFEYFSETQRNKGNFPGRFSGRQFSNSRSEMNVSTLELGDSALYLCASSLAGVGNTIYFGEGSWLTVV.

Note on this clone: The read comes to an end 3 residues before the CDR3 does, leaving the germline J gene to fill in the end. The rearrangement joins TRBV29-1 to TRBJ2-1; D call uncertain. The CDR3 spans 13 residues. V dropped 5 bases and J dropped 1 base, with 9 bases sitting between them. In germline, CDR1 is SQVTM, CDR2 ANQGSEA. CDR3 DNA (partial): TGCAGCGTTACCGGGTGGTCCTACAATGAG. Protein sequence: CSVTGWSYNE. The whole CDR3 protein is CSVTGWSYNEQFF.